Below, 27 T cell receptor beta chains from the same sample are listed, as sequenced in a study of T cells in Graves' hyperthyroidism and ophthalmopathy. RNA transcripts served as the template for amplifying TCR beta CDR3 regions. HTBI primers drove first-round RT-PCR of the TCR CDR3. Each CDR3 protein is one row after TCRdb ran MiXCR on the multiplex PCR reads. The sample lists 250,000 to 300,000 distinct CDR3 sequences, roughly 14% occurring once. Sequencing was done on a sample of blood. The receptors here all came from a woman aged 35 to 49 with Graves' hyperthyroidism that later progressed to Graves' ophthalmopathy.

A single count supports this clonotype. This may arise from a read error, as a much more abundant clone is one base away. The chain couples TRBV7-3 to TRBJ2-1; 9 bases align to TRBD2. The germline gives CDR1 SGHTA, CDR2 FQGTGA. The CDR3 length is 15 residues. CDR3 sequence (DNA): TGTGCCAGCAGCAGACGACTAGCGGAGTACAATGAGCACTTCTTC. This translates into CASSRRLAEYNEHFF.

The chain links TRBV11-2 to TRBJ2-1, with D tentatively TRBD2 (6 bases). The CDR3 spans 14 residues. V was clipped by 5 bases and J by 9 bases, with 17 bases between them. CDR1 and CDR2 (germline): SGHAT, FQNNGV. The CDR3 DNA follows: TGTGCCAGCAGCCCACCCCGGGGGAGGCGTGAGCAGTTCTTC. It translates to CASSPPRGRREQFF.

J is TRBJ2-5 and V is TRBV28; tentatively, D is TRBD2 (6 bases). This CDR3 is built from 13 residues. Germline CDR1 reads MDHEN; CDR2 reads SYDVKM. V was clipped by 6 bases and J by 6 bases, with 14 bases between them. CDR3 protein: CASREREHKTQYF. The CDR3 region has the DNA TGTGCCAGCAGGGAACGGGAGCATAAGACCCAGTACTTC.

This clonotype was seen ten or more times. The V and J genes are TRBV9 and TRBJ2-2; D possibly corresponds to TRBD2 (5 bases). V was clipped by 2 bases and J by 1 base, with 15 bases between them. This CDR3 spans 17 amino acids. Germline values: CDR1 SGDLS, CDR2 YYNGEE. CDR3: CASSVSGVVWNTGELFF. CDR3 bases: TGTGCCAGCAGCGTTTCCGGGGTCGTCTGGAACACCGGGGAGCTGTTTTTT.

The table lists this clonotype with many counts. This sequence joins TRBV10-3 and TRBJ2-7; D is possibly TRBD2 (5 bases). V lost 5 bases and J 0 bases, leaving 11 bases between the germline ends. Germline CDR1 is ENHRY and CDR2 is SYGVKD. This CDR3 is built from 14 residues. Here the CDR3 reads CAISFGGSSYEQYF. The CDR3 bases are TGTGCCATCAGTTTTGGTGGGAGCTCCTACGAGCAGTACTTC.

This clonotype was observed at least ten times. CDR3 in amino acids: CASSQTMGPNYNEQFF. CDR3 bases: TGTGCCAGCAGCCAGACAATGGGACCAAATTACAATGAGCAGTTCTTC. V gene TRBV14 combines with J gene TRBJ2-1, with D possibly being TRBD1 or TRBD2 (5 bases each). Trimming took off 3 bases at V and 4 bases at J, with 16 bases between the two ends. This CDR3 is built from 16 residues. Germline V gene sequence: CDR1 SGHDN, CDR2 FVKESK.

This clonotype was counted ten times or more. The CDR3 loop reads CSVLRTGGFNEQFF. DNA of the CDR3: TGCAGCGTTCTCCGGACAGGGGGTTTCAATGAGCAGTTCTTC. The chain combines TRBV29-1 with TRBJ2-1; 10 nucleotides align to TRBD1. The CDR3 is 14 amino acids. Germline V CDR1 and CDR2: SQVTM, ANQGSEA. The trim removed 5 bases at V and 6 bases at J, leaving 7 bases unmatched.

This clonotype showed up many times. The V gene is TRBV6-5, the J gene TRBJ2-3, with 10 bases lining up with TRBD1. Germline CDR1 reads MNHEY; CDR2 reads SVGAGI. The V and J ends lost 0 bases and 4 bases, in that order; junction bases with no gene match: 7. This CDR3 region has 17 residues. CDR3 region: CASSYSWDRGWADTQYF. For the CDR3, the DNA is TGTGCCAGCAGTTACTCGTGGGACAGGGGATGGGCAGATACGCAGTATTTT.

This clonotype was observed a handful of times. The chain joins TRBV29-1 to TRBJ2-7, with TRBD1 identical over 7 bases. Germline lookup yields CDR1 SQVTM and CDR2 ANQGSEA. Losses at the gene ends were 7 bases for V and 0 bases for J; bases not matched to a gene: 6. The CDR3 length is 13 residues. CDR3 DNA sequence: TGCAGCGCTGTCGGGACAGCCTCCTACGAGCAGTACTTC. Amino acid sequence: CSAVGTASYEQYF.

This clonotype has more than one count but fewer than ten. The chain combines TRBV5-1 with TRBJ2-7; 7 nucleotides line up with TRBD1. Trimming cost V 5 bases and J 6 bases; bases outside gene matches: 8. The CDR3 extends over 13 amino acids. Germline V lookup: CDR1 SGHRS, CDR2 YFSETQ. CDR3 in DNA: TGCGCCAGCAGTCCGGACAGGATAAGCGAGCAGTACTTC. This codes for CASSPDRISEQYF.

Concerning this clonotype itself: The germline gene is not matched at one end of the junction; a read error may be the cause. This sequence joins TRBV6-1 and TRBJ2-2; 9 bases align to TRBD2. The germline CDR1 and CDR2 sequences are MNHNS and SASEGT. The CDR3 covers 15 residues. This CDR3 reads CASSWAGGHTGELFF. The CDR3 DNA reads as TGTGCCAGCAGTTGGGCGGGAGGGCATACCGGGGAGCTATTTTTT.

This clonotype was counted once. The rearrangement links TRBV5-1 to TRBJ1-2, with 9 bases identical to TRBD1. Germline V gene sequence: CDR1 SGHRS, CDR2 YFSETQ. J gave up 4 bases and V 4 bases, and 5 bases lay outside the gene matches. The CDR3 has 14 amino acids. In DNA form, the CDR3 reads TGCGCCAGCAGCATCGGACAGGGGATCTATGGCTACACCTTC. Its protein is CASSIGQGIYGYTF.

The DNA of the CDR3 is TGTGCCAGCAACGGAGATCGGGATACGCAGTATTTT. Translated, it gives CASNGDRDTQYF. This rearrangement joins TRBV2 to TRBJ2-3, with no clear D. This CDR3 spans 12 amino acids. The V gene lost 7 bases and the J gene lost 6 bases, with 11 bases spanning the gap. CDR1 SNHLY and CDR2 FYNNEI come from the germline V gene.

This clonotype was observed many times. The chain has TRBV29-1 and TRBJ2-1, with 12 positions matching TRBD1. The CDR3 totals 14 residues. Germline assignment: CDR1 SQVTM and CDR2 ANQGSEA. Losses at the gene ends were 3 bases for V and 10 bases for J; bases not matched to a gene: 7. This chain's CDR3 is CSVEGGQGAREQFF. CDR3 in DNA: TGCAGCGTTGAGGGGGGACAGGGGGCGCGCGAGCAGTTCTTC.

This clonotype has more than one count but fewer than ten. Germline and junction disagree at one end, which may indicate a read error. CDR3 sequence: CAGSVRHARGQPQHF. The CDR3 nucleotides read TGTGCCGGCAGTGTCCGACACGCCCGCGGCCAGCCCCAGCATTTT. The J gene is TRBJ1-5, the V gene TRBV6-1; the D is unclear. Germline V lookup: CDR1 MNHNS, CDR2 SASEGT. The CDR3 consists of 15 residues.

This clonotype came up many times. The chain links TRBV5-4 to TRBJ1-4; no definite D call. The CDR3 loop spans 13 amino acids. Germline-derived CDR1 and CDR2 are SGHNT and YYREEE (reference sequence). V was pared by 0 bases and J by 7 bases, with 7 bases between. For the CDR3, the DNA is TGTGCCAGCAGCTTGGTGACCGGTGAAAAACTGTTTTTT. It translates to CASSLVTGEKLFF.

This clonotype was seen more than once but under ten times. V gene TRBV20-1 combines with J gene TRBJ2-6, with 8 bases identical to TRBD1. This CDR3 region has 17 residues. V was pared by 6 bases and J by 0 bases, with 10 bases of the junction left unmatched. Germline V gene sequence: CDR1 DFQATT, CDR2 SNEGSKA (reference sequence). The chain's CDR3 is CSAGETGEYSGANVLTF. The CDR3 nucleotides read TGCAGTGCAGGGGAGACAGGGGAGTACTCTGGGGCCAACGTCCTGACTTTC.

This clonotype was seen a few times. The V and J genes are TRBV9 and TRBJ1-4; D call uncertain. Trimming cost V 0 bases and J 8 bases, with 11 bases left between them. The CDR3 has 14 residues. Germline CDR1 and CDR2: SGDLS and YYNGEE. The CDR3 sequence is CASSVDNWTEKLFF. The CDR3 nucleotides read TGTGCCAGCAGCGTAGACAATTGGACCGAAAAACTGTTTTTT.

The V gene is TRBV24-1, the J gene TRBJ2-3, with TRBD2 matching 8 bases. The CDR3 runs to 16 residues. Germline V gives CDR1 KGHDR, CDR2 SFDVKD. With V trimmed by 2 bases and J by 4 bases, 7 bases remained unmatched. The CDR3 protein is CATSDWGSGTSDTQYF. CDR3 coding DNA: TGTGCCACCAGTGATTGGGGTAGCGGGACCTCAGATACGCAGTATTTT.

The J gene is TRBJ2-1, the V gene TRBV19; 9 nucleotides agree with TRBD2. Losses at the gene ends were 6 bases for V and 9 bases for J; bases not matched to a gene: 12. In germline, CDR1 is LNHDA, CDR2 SQIVND (reference sequence). The CDR3 has 15 amino acids. CDR3 region: CASRRRREGDGEQFF. CDR3 DNA: TGTGCCAGTAGGAGAAGGCGGGAGGGAGACGGTGAGCAGTTCTTC. Looking up the rest from reference TRBV19 and TRBJ2-1 gives the full variable domain: DGGITQSPKYLFRKEGQNVTLSCEQNLNHDAMYWYRQDPGQGLRLIYYSQIVNDFQKGDIAEGYSVSREKKESFPLTVTSAQKNPTAFYLCASRRRREGDGEQFFGPGTRLTVL.

This clonotype was counted many times. The V call is TRBV7-9, the J call TRBJ2-3, with 7 nucleotides matching TRBD2. Germline-derived CDR1 and CDR2 are SEHNR and FQNEAQ (reference sequence). J lost 0 bases, V lost 5 bases, and 17 bases had no gene match. The CDR3 runs 19 residues. In nucleotides, the CDR3 is TGTGCCAGCAGCAACATTTGGACTAGTACGGGACTTAGCACAGATACGCAGTATTTT. It translates to CASSNIWTSTGLSTDTQYF.

V and J are TRBV5-4 and TRBJ2-7; D gene unclear. V was cut by 5 bases and J by 6 bases, with 9 bases left in between. CDR3 length: 11 amino acids. Per germline, CDR1 SGHNT and CDR2 YYREEE (reference sequence). CDR3 nucleotides: TGTGCCAGCAGTGGAAAGGGCGAGCAGTACTTC. Translated: CASSGKGEQYF.

As concerns this clonotype: A much larger clone is a single base away; this may be a read error. For the CDR3, the DNA is TGCAGCGTTACGAATTTTGCGGGAAGGGGCAATGAGCAGCTCTTC. Its protein product is CSVTNFAGRGNEQLF. The chain links TRBV29-1 to TRBJ2-1; possible D gene TRBD2, 6 bases. CDR1 and CDR2 (germline): SQVTM, ANQGSEA. The CDR3 extends over 15 amino acids.

This clonotype was counted many times. The chain uses TRBV12-3 or TRBV12-4 and TRBJ2-5; 8 positions agree with TRBD2. The CDR3 spans 14 residues. The V segment lost 4 bases and the J segment 5 bases; nucleotides outside the gene matches: 6. The CDR3 DNA sequence: TGTGCCAGCAGTTCGACGGGAGGGCCGGAGACCCAGTACTTC. It yields the protein CASSSTGGPETQYF.

There are many counts of this clonotype. The chain combines TRBV18 with TRBJ1-1, with 7 bases fitting TRBD1. CDR1 is KGHSH, CDR2 LQKENI, per germline. The CDR3 extends over 12 amino acids. Unmatched junction bases numbered 8, after V lost 5 bases and J lost 11 bases. The CDR3 nucleotides read TGTGCCAGCTCAGTGGACAGGCGAGGTGCTTTCTTT. Translation gives CASSVDRRGAFF.

There are a few counts of this clonotype. This chain links TRBV4-1 with TRBJ2-1, with TRBD2 identical over 14 bases. Germline assignment: CDR1 MGHRA and CDR2 YSYEKL. V lost 7 bases to trimming and J lost 10 bases; unmatched junction nucleotides: 12. This CDR3 region has 16 residues. This CDR3 is CASNTGTSGSRGEQFF. The CDR3 bases are TGCGCCAGCAACACCGGGACTAGCGGGAGTCGCGGGGAGCAGTTCTTC.

This clonotype occurred many times. The chain carries TRBV11-2 and TRBJ2-5, with 11 bases that match TRBD1. J was trimmed by 4 bases and V by 5 bases; bases with no gene match: 9. Per the germline V gene, CDR1 is SGHAT and CDR2 is FQNNGV. The CDR3 is 16 amino acids. Written as DNA, the CDR3 is TGTGCCAGCAGCAAGTGGACAGGGGGCGCGGGAGAGACCCAGTACTTC. Residues: CASSKWTGGAGETQYF.